This T cell receptor (beta chain) was documented in a study of OX40 agonist ivuxolimab in advanced cancers. Broadly, across the study: The costimulatory receptor OX40 (CD134) was targeted by ivuxolimab, a fully human IgG2 agonistic monoclonal antibody. Intravenous ivuxolimab was administered to patients every 2 weeks at six dose levels: 0.01, 0.1, 0.3, 1.5, 3 and 10 mg/kg. Of the roughly 52 patients in dose escalation, some 20 had hepatocellular carcinoma, about 15 had melanoma, 9 had renal cell carcinoma and 9 had head and neck cancer. In the dose-escalation cohort, more than 75% of patients were male, and the mean age was approximately 60 years, with a range of roughly 20 to 79. Patients were allowed to have had prior anti-PD-1, anti-PD-L1 or anti-CTLA-4 therapy, and 40% of the dose-escalation patients had been treated with checkpoint inhibitors. Three dose-escalation patients achieved partial responses, one with hepatocellular carcinoma and two with cutaneous melanoma. Peripheral TCRbeta sequencing was intended to test whether TCR sequence diversity was altered and clonal T-cell expansion was caused by ivuxolimab. The paper covers the monotherapy dose-escalation part of the phase I ivuxolimab trial, which included N = 52 patients.

Patients with a history of autoimmune disease or receiving systemic immunosuppression were excluded from the trial. In every dose cohort, peripheral blood was drawn for TCR sequencing at baseline, cycle 4 day 1, and cycle 7 day 1. The samples were drawn from a first-in-human, open-label, multicenter phase I dose-escalation trial of ivuxolimab. The trial enrolled adults with locally advanced or metastatic head and neck squamous cell, hepatocellular, melanoma or renal cell carcinoma. Before TCR sequencing, CD4+ T cells and CD8+ T cells from peripheral blood were sorted into separate populations. For sequencing of the TCRbeta CDR3 region, genomic DNA was extracted from the sorted cells. The immunoSEQ Assay was used for sequencing of TCRbeta CDR3 regions. The table was pulled from immuneACCESS by TCRdb, which kept in-frame rearrangements only. Such tables lose some clones; where checked, under half of the loss comes from unresolved V genes, and the rest has no known cause. The sample table records roughly 98,000 clones; around 83% of these occur just once. Clones ranked in the top ten supply over 1.1% of the sample.

The CDR3 starts with the cysteine, ends with the phenylalanine, and has 13 residues. Left in the record is the CDR3 DNA by itself, 39 bases read in frame from the first base. V is clipped by 5 bases and J by 7 bases, and the sequence between their germline boundaries is 12 bases long. CDR1 and CDR2 were assigned from the germline V gene as SGHNT and YENEEA. Note on this clone: Its binding antigen is unknown. Qualities for individual bases were not recorded, and no much larger clone is one base off.

Study-level results and caveats: Partial responders in the 0.1-3.0 mg/kg groups had among the lowest normalized peripheral clonal expansion, especially among CD8+ T cells. Antigen specificity was not determined for the clonally expanded peripheral T cells. Low levels of normalized T-cell clonal expansion were also seen in some patients who did not respond. At doses of 0.1 to 3.0 mg/kg, clonal expansion of both CD4+ and CD8+ blood T cells was observed from baseline to week 6. After ivuxolimab, more expanded clones were found on average in CD8+ T cells than in CD4+ T cells.

The specimen comprised CD4+ or CD8+ T cells sorted from blood, sampled in a trial of the OX40 agonist ivuxolimab. In this chain, TRBV11-3 is recombined with TRBJ2-1; no D segment can be confidently identified. This receptor was taken from an adult with an advanced solid tumor such as melanoma, head and neck, liver or kidney cancer. CDR3 reads: CASSPNSGNEQFF. The bases are TGTGCCAGCAGCCCCAACTCAGGAAATGAGCAGTTCTTC.